This entry lists 5 T cell receptor beta chains sequenced from one sample in a study of OX40 agonist ivuxolimab in advanced cancers. The table came from immunoSEQ multiplex PCR; TCRdb's copy has only in-frame clones and leaves some out. The repertoire holds fewer than 85,000 clones, with roughly 78% as singletons. The source material was CD4+ or CD8+ T cells sorted from blood, sampled in a trial of the OX40 agonist ivuxolimab. The origin of the receptors is an adult with an advanced solid tumor such as melanoma, head and neck, liver or kidney cancer.

The chain couples TRBV7-2 to TRBJ2-6; D may be TRBD1 (6 bases). This CDR3 contains 18 residues. Trimming took off 3 bases at V and 0 bases at J, with 15 bases between the two ends. CDR1 is SGHTA, CDR2 FQGNSA, per germline. The CDR3 is CASSFSGHRVSGANVLTF. CDR3 nucleotide sequence: TGTGCCAGCAGCTTCTCGGGACACCGCGTCTCTGGGGCCAACGTCCTGACTTTC.

This clone was counted only a few times. The gene calls are TRBV5-1 and TRBJ2-1, with D maybe TRBD2 (6 bases). Germline CDR1 reads SGHRS; CDR2 reads YFSETQ. This CDR3 has 17 residues. V was shortened by 2 bases and J by 0 bases, with 15 bases between the two germline ends. In DNA, the CDR3 is TGCGCCAGCAGCTTCCCGGACTACCCGAGCTCCTACAATGAGCAGTTCTTC. Its protein is CASSFPDYPSSYNEQFF.

This clone was observed once. The chain joins TRBV7-2 to TRBJ2-5; D unresolved. The germline V and J ends were trimmed by 5 bases and 2 bases, with 12 bases remaining between them. CDR3 length: 14 amino acids. Germline lookup yields CDR1 SGHTA and CDR2 FQGNSA. The CDR3 DNA follows: TGTGCCAGCAGCCCAGACATGGGGCAAGAGACCCAGTACTTC. Translation gives CASSPDMGQETQYF.

The chain is built from TRBV5-4 and TRBJ2-1; 9 nucleotides line up with TRBD2. There are 17 residues in the CDR3. With 5 bases clipped from V and 0 bases from J, the junction kept 9 bases outside the gene matches. Germline CDR1 is SGHNT and CDR2 is YYREEE (reference sequence). CDR3: CASRVTSGPTSYNEQFF. CDR3 DNA: TGTGCCAGCAGGGTGACTAGCGGCCCGACCTCCTACAATGAGCAGTTCTTC.

The V and J genes are TRBV7-3 and TRBJ2-5, with D uncertain. The CDR3 consists of 13 residues. Germline V gene data show CDR1 as SGHTA and CDR2 as FQGTGA. With 1 base removed from V and 4 bases from J, the gap between germline ends came to 7 bases. CDR3 in DNA: TGTGCCAGCAGCTTAAACCCACGAGAGACCCAGTACTTC. Protein: CASSLNPRETQYF.